This T cell receptor (beta chain) was profiled in a study of blood T cell repertoires in COVID-19. On the study more broadly: The United States, Italy and Spain provided the acute and convalescent COVID-19 samples.

The CDR3 consists of 14 residues. The ends were cut back, 4 bases at V and 2 bases at J, with 12 bases in the middle. CDR1 is SGHNT, CDR2 YYREEE, per germline (reference sequence). Libraries were prepared by immunoSEQ multiplex PCR; TCRdb keeps only in-frame clonotypes and omits some of them. Of over 150,000 clones listed, roughly 80% were seen once; the top ten hold 3.5% to 4.5%. The chain carries TRBV5-4 and TRBJ1-1; D is possibly TRBD1 (6 bases). The sequenced sample consisted of peripheral blood. This receptor was identified in a woman at least 80 years old with acute or convalescent COVID-19. The CDR3 reads CASSTQDRNTEAFF. In nucleotides, the CDR3 is TGTGCCAGCAGCACACAGGACAGAAACACTGAAGCTTTCTTT.